This T cell receptor beta chain is drawn from a study of cytomegalovirus exposure and HLA in healthy donors (TCRdb year 2017). Looking at the study overall: According to an earlier analysis of around 600 of the donors, some 170 million T cells yielded 90 million to 130 million unique TCR beta sequences and approximately 280 Gb of sequence data. Roughly 300 gigabases of sequencing data and approximately 85 million unique TCR sequences were included in an early release covering several hundred HLA-typed donors. The genetic ancestry cluster associated with self-reported Caucasian donors included around four fifths of the roughly 400 genotyped donors. The study aimed to test whether cataloging public T cell receptors could reveal signatures of past pathogen exposure. Using immunosequencing, the study profiled T cell repertoires from around 680 subjects and related those repertoires to cytomegalovirus serostatus. In addition to the first cohort of around 670 subjects, a separate validation cohort of approximately 120 different subjects was used. The study combined high-throughput TCR immunosequencing, statistical association of individual TCRs with disease status, and machine learning to predict cytomegalovirus infection status. To study patterns of TCR occurrence, a later analysis re-analyzed previously published TCR beta repertoires from around 660 donors and added high-resolution HLA genotyping. Rather than using new phenotypic data, the later analysis identified candidate immune exposures from TCR beta sequences and from how often those sequences occurred across donors. An earlier analysis of 587 of the donors used high-throughput TCR beta sequencing to judge whether each TCR beta V gene segment behaved as functional or pseudogenic. Donor age, sex, ethnicity and CMV serostatus were collected together with the repertoire data. Genome-wide SNP genotypes for about three fifths of the roughly 670 donors were used in a later genetic analysis, which treated that subset as a discovery cohort. Every repertoire in the discovery cohort had been generated on one and the same sequencing platform. HLA typing covered class I and class II loci at four-digit resolution. Typing coverage differed by locus: A, B, C, DRB1 and DQB1 were typed in roughly 620-630 donors, DQA1 in about 500, DPA1 in approximately 610, and DPB1 in 450 to 490. Several DR-DQ haplotypes were treated as single units for association and clustering because of strong linkage in the cohort. Among about 360 genotyped donors of the cohort, an average of 235,054 unique TCR beta nucleotide sequences were sequenced per donor, around 20% of them non-productive. Study-wide findings and limitations: Sequencing depth was assumed to be roughly uniform across donors in the presence/absence analyses, though that assumption may not hold. According to a later analysis, parvovirus B19, influenza, CMV and Epstein-Barr virus appeared linked to several top co-occurrence clusters. A few of the identified cytomegalovirus-associated TCR beta chains were confirmed in vitro to be specific for cytomegalovirus antigens. Immune exposure information for the cohort was limited to CMV serostatus. In a later analysis, the rate of TCR association differed among HLA loci, with DRB1 alleles having the most associated TCRs and HLA-C alleles having the fewest. Correlated functional status among segregating V segments might reflect linkage disequilibrium, but an unknown experimental factor could not be ruled out. In both the original and validation cohorts, the classifier was reported to diagnose cytomegalovirus status with high specificity and sensitivity. Because counts were too low, some 17 rarely observed V segments, including chromosome 9 orphons, were excluded from the earlier analysis of around 640 of the donors. According to a later analysis, most CMV-associated TCR beta chains appeared to be HLA-restricted, and the HLA associations seemed to be driven largely by CMV exposure. When HLA alleles, especially DR and DQ, strongly co-occurred, TCR associations were difficult to assign to individual alleles. A further reported finding was that TCR beta sequences accurately predicted the HLA-A and HLA-B alleles for most subjects in the first cohort. Because the 87-base-pair reads could not distinguish some IMGT-functional V segments, including TRBV6-2 and TRBV6-3, those segments were excluded. An earlier analysis of approximately 540 of the donors showed that most TCR beta V segments appeared in productive rearrangements either about 90% or about 30% of the time, which broadly matched IMGT annotations. Most TCR sequences were seen in very few donors, while some public TCRs were found in many individuals. In a later analysis, HLA-associated TCR beta chains showed more clonal expansion and lower generation probabilities than non-associated chains that were equally common. An association between a missense DCLRE1C variant and V-gene and J-gene trimming of TCR beta chains was found in a later genetic analysis and replicated in an independent cohort. In this cohort, only TCR beta chains were sequenced, and detectable features were limited by the absence of alpha or paired-chain data. In a later analysis, around 15,000 TCR beta sequences were associated with specific HLA alleles at a false discovery rate of 0.05. According to the authors, the approach could potentially be generalized to other disease states and immunological phenotypes. A total of some 180 TCR beta chains were listed by the study as associated with cytomegalovirus. In a later genetic analysis, fewer N-insertions in productive TCRs were reported among donors in an Asian-associated ancestry cluster than the approximately 630-donor mean. Because some donors lacked HLA typing at each locus, the association tests relied only on the typed subset. A cluster of highly shared sequence variants was judged likely to represent a technical artifact of the sequencing pipeline.

The cohort consisted of 666 healthy bone marrow donors. Cohort members were all nominally healthy when sampled, although unrecorded immune exposures were likely present. Of the 650 to 700 cohort members, about 280 had positive CMV serostatus and 350 to 400 had negative CMV serostatus, and CMV serostatus was not recorded for the donor. Every donor gave a peripheral blood sample, and the peripheral blood mononuclear cells from that sample were used for TCR beta sequencing. The Qiagen DNeasy Blood Extraction Kit was used to extract genomic DNA from the blood cell samples. V trim: 5 bases; J trim: 2 bases; unmatched bases: 10. The germline V gene (reference sequence) supplies CDR1 SEHNR and CDR2 FQNEAQ. There are 16 amino acids in the CDR3, from cysteine to phenylalanine inclusive. Just the 48-base CDR3 DNA is kept, in frame starting at base 1. Notes on this clone: It lacks a known antigen. Per-nucleotide qualities are absent, and no much larger clonotype sits a single base away.

The library was prepared using the immunoSEQ multiplex PCR assay. For the multiplex PCR, a mixture combining 60 forward primers for TCR Vbeta segments and 13 reverse primers for TCR Jbeta segments was used. Amplification of the CDR3 region of rearranged TCR beta genes was performed with a multiplex PCR assay on genomic DNA. The amplified TCR beta libraries were sequenced on the Illumina HiSeq System as 87-base-pair reads. The paper's processing steps were these. A later analysis counted some 74 million unique TCR beta chains across the 650 to 700 repertoires, and around 9.9 million of these chains were shared by at least two donors. A nearest-neighbor algorithm error-corrected the raw reads and collapsed the reads into unique sequences, merging closely related sequences to remove PCR and sequencing errors. V, D and J gene segments were assigned by aligning CDR3 sequences to IMGT reference sequences. For a sequence to be retained, a match of at least six nucleotides was required to both a V gene segment and a J gene segment. Rearrangements were called productive when the CDR3 lacked stop codons and stayed in frame with V and J; all others were non-productive. Following IMGT convention, CDR3 was defined as the stretch from the second conserved V-encoded cysteine up to the conserved J-encoded phenylalanine. The earlier analysis of 450 to 750 of the donors excluded any sequence lacking an unambiguous match to a single V gene segment. In an earlier analysis of 500 to 750 of the donors, V segments were called functional above 56.7% productive rearrangements and were called segregating when the between-donor standard deviation exceeded 5%. A statistical classification framework was built to diagnose cytomegalovirus status from the catalog of TCR beta chain sequences. In a later analysis, V and J genes were assigned by comparing TCR nucleotide sequences against IMGT/GENE-DB human TR gene sequences. The TCRdist pipeline was used in a later analysis to assign CDR3 sequences and most-parsimonious VDJ recombination scenarios. A later analysis defined each TCR beta chain by its CDR3 amino acid sequence plus V-gene family, and excluded reads lacking a unique V-gene family. As a way to deal with suspected cross-contamination and a sequencing artifact, a later analysis dropped nearly 600 nucleotide sequences that were highly shared and had low generation probability. For each public chain, a later analysis derived a clonal expansion index from normalized ranks of inferred template counts within each repertoire. In a later analysis, generation probabilities were computed using a VDJ recombination model fitted to out-of-frame rearrangements, and the results were checked against IGoR. A later analysis scored TCR-TCR, TCR-HLA and TCR-CMV co-occurrence with hypergeometric tests, applying a repertoire-size bias correction to TCR pairs. A later analysis estimated false discovery rates by permuting HLA or CMV assignments 20 times. In a later analysis, co-occurring TCRs were grouped using DBSCAN, and TCRdist sequence similarity was added for clustering within HLA-allele-positive subsets. Repertoires with fewer than 30,000 or more than 120,000 public chains, plus five repertoires with anomalous nucleotide sharing, were excluded from co-occurrence clustering. This is the immuneACCESS table as TCRdb keeps it, with only in-frame sequences that have V and J called. A part of the clones is gone; compared with another copy, unresolved V genes explain less than half, and the rest is unexplained. V and J calls and clone size are copied from that table; D and trimming were computed from the DNA. A total of over 150,000 clones appear in this sample, roughly 76% of them only once. The biggest ten clones account for about 2% of the sample.

The specimen sequenced was PBMCs. The chain links TRBV7-9 with TRBJ2-7, and TRBD2 aligns with 9 junction nucleotides. The receptor comes from a human donor in good health. The sequenced DNA is TGTGCCAGCAGCCCGGGAGCGGGGGGCCGCCCCTACGAGCAGTACTTC. This is translated as CASSPGAGGRPYEQYF.